This record concerns one T cell receptor (beta chain) sequence. The entry originates in a study of graft-versus-host responses after intestinal transplantation. For the study at large: The whole recipient group had anti-thymocyte globulin induction followed by tacrolimus and steroids for around 3 years.

Intraepithelial and lamina propria lymphocytes were isolated from graft specimens. Germline V lookup: CDR1 PRHDT, CDR2 FYEKMQ (reference sequence). V lost 4 bases and J lost 2; bases outside the gene matches: 6. The CDR3 consists of 16 residues. The method was immunoSEQ multiplex PCR; TCRdb's version includes in-frame clones alone and lacks a portion of them. Among 9,000 to 10,000 clones listed, 86% were seen once. This receptor was identified in a human patient who received an intestinal transplant, so some T cells may come from the graft donor. This specimen consisted of ileum tissue, obtained around 700 days after intestinal transplantation. The V and J genes are TRBV13 and TRBJ1-2, with TRBD1 identical over 11 bases. The CDR3 sequence is CASSSRTGGINYGYTF. The CDR3 DNA sequence: TGTGCCAGCAGCTCTAGGACAGGGGGCATCAACTATGGCTACACCTTC.